A single sample gave rise to the 5 T cell receptor beta chains below, sequenced in a study of blood T cell repertoires in COVID-19. TCRdb keeps only in-frame clones here, not all; method: immunoSEQ multiplex PCR. The sample consists of fewer than 600,000 clones, roughly 90% of them appearing once. Material for sequencing was PBMCs or T cells enriched from blood (not recorded which). The receptors stem from a woman aged 40 to 50 who had recovered from COVID-19.

The chain carries TRBV10-2 and TRBJ1-5; D unclear. The CDR3 loop spans 15 amino acids. The ends were cut back, 5 bases at V and 0 bases at J, with 11 bases in the middle. Germline CDR1 WSHSY, CDR2 SAAADI. The CDR3 loop reads CASSPTAVSNQPQHF. The DNA for the CDR3 is TGCGCCAGCAGTCCCACAGCAGTTAGCAATCAGCCCCAGCATTTT.

The gene calls are TRBV11-2 and TRBJ2-3, with a tentative D call TRBD2 (6 bases). V was cut by 5 bases and J by 0 bases, with 9 bases left in between. Germline CDR1 and CDR2: SGHAT and FQNNGV. The CDR3 covers 14 residues. The CDR3 DNA is TGTGCCAGCAGCCAGGGACTCAGCACAGATACGCAGTATTTT. As protein: CASSQGLSTDTQYF.

This rearrangement joins TRBV6-2 or TRBV6-3 to TRBJ2-4; 7 nucleotides agree with TRBD2. This CDR3 has 16 amino acids. The junction had 10 bases not matched to a gene; V was cut back by 5 bases and J by 3 bases. The germline V gene has CDR1 MNHEY and CDR2 SVGEGT. Written as DNA, the CDR3 is TGTGCCAGCAGTGGCCCCGGACTAGTAATCAAAAACATTCAGTACTTC. Residues: CASSGPGLVIKNIQYF.

In its sample, this clone was seen once. V and J are TRBV5-1 and TRBJ2-1; D not certain. The CDR3 covers 13 residues. Trimming pared 1 base from V and 6 bases from J, leaving 8 bases between. Germline values: CDR1 SGHRS, CDR2 YFSETQ. The CDR3 here is CASSLSSINEQFF. CDR3 nucleotide sequence: TGCGCCAGCAGCTTGAGTAGCATCAATGAGCAGTTCTTC.

This clone was seen just once. J is TRBJ1-3 and V is TRBV7-8; TRBD1 matches 7 bases. V lost 3 bases, J lost 5 bases, and 10 bases stayed unmatched. CDR3 length: 16 amino acids. Germline V gene data show CDR1 as SGHVS and CDR2 as FQNEAQ. The CDR3 protein is CASSFGDRERRNTIYF. CDR3 coding DNA: TGTGCCAGCAGCTTTGGAGACAGGGAAAGGAGAAACACCATATATTTT.